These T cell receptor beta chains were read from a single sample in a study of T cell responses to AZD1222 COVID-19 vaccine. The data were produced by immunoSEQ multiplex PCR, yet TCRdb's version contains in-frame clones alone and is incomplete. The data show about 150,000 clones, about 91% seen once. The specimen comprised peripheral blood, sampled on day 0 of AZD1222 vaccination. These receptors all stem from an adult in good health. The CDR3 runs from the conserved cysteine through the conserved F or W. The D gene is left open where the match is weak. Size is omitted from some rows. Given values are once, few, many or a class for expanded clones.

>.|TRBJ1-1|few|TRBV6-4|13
CASSAGKNTEAFF
TGTGCCAGCAGTGCCGGGAAGAACACTGAAGCTTTCTTT
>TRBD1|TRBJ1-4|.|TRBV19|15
CASSISGTGREKLFF
TGTGCCAGTAGTATCTCCGGGACAGGACGTGAAAAACTGTTTTTT
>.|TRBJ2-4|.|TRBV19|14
CASSIASTGTVQYF
TGTGCCAGTAGTATAGCGTCCACGGGGACTGTTCAGTACTTC
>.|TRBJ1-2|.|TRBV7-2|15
CASSLVAGADYGYTF
TGTGCCAGCAGCTTAGTCGCGGGGGCGGACTATGGCTACACCTTC
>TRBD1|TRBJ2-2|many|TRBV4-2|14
CASSQGQGAGELFF
TGTGCCAGCAGCCAAGGACAGGGAGCCGGGGAGCTGTTTTTT
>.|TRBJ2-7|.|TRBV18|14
CASSPEGLTYEQYF
TGTGCCAGCTCACCAGAGGGACTTACCTACGAGCAGTACTTC
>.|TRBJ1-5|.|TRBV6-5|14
CAASAGGGYQPQHF
TGTGCCGCTTCAGCGGGAGGGGGGTATCAGCCCCAGCATTTT
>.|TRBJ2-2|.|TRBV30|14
CAWSVALATGELFF
TGTGCCTGGAGTGTGGCTCTAGCTACCGGGGAGCTGTTTTTT
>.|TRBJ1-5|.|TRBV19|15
CASALFKGGNQPQHF
TGTGCCAGTGCTCTTTTCAAGGGAGGCAATCAGCCCCAGCATTTT
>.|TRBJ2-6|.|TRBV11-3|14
CASSLRTGANVLTF
TGTGCCAGCAGCTTAAGGACTGGGGCCAACGTCCTGACTTTC
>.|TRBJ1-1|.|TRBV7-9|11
CATRPADVAFF
TGTGCCACCCGACCTGCCGACGTTGCTTTCTTT
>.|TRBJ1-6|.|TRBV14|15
CASSQDLQGDSPLHF
TGTGCCAGCAGCCAAGATCTACAGGGAGATTCACCCCTCCACTTT
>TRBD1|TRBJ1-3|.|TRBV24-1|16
CATSGPGGLSGNTIYF
TGTGCCACCAGTGGCCCAGGGGGACTCTCTGGAAACACCATATATTTT
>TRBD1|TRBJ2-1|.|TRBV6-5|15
CASSPTGGPYNEQFF
TGTGCCAGCAGTCCCACAGGGGGCCCCTACAATGAGCAGTTCTTC
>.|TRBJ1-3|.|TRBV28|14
CASIRASSGNTIYF
TGTGCCAGCATCCGAGCCAGCTCTGGAAACACCATATATTTT
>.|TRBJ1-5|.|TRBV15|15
CATSRDQGSNQPQHF
TGTGCCACCAGCAGAGATCAGGGGAGCAATCAGCCCCAGCATTTT
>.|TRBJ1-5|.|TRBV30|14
CAWSVGRVNQPQHF
TGTGCCTGGAGTGTAGGGAGGGTAAATCAGCCCCAGCATTTT
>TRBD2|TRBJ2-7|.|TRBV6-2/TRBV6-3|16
CASSYASAGESYEQYF
TGTGCCAGCAGTTACGCGTCAGCGGGAGAGTCCTACGAGCAGTACTTC
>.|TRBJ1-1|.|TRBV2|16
CASSDPSDSSNTEAFF
TGTGCCAGCAGTGATCCCTCCGACAGCTCGAACACTGAAGCTTTCTTT
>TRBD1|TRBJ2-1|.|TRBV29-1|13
CSVGGQGDNEQFF
TGCAGCGTTGGGGGACAGGGGGACAATGAGCAGTTCTTC
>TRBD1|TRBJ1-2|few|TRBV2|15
CASITDTDRGYGYTF
TGTGCCAGCATCACAGATACGGACAGGGGCTATGGCTACACCTTC
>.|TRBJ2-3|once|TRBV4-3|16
CASSQARAQNTDTQYF
TGCGCCAGCAGCCAAGCTCGGGCTCAAAACACAGATACGCAGTATTTT
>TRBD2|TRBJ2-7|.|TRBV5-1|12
CAPIPGGSEQYF
TGCGCCCCAATTCCGGGGGGGAGCGAGCAGTACTTC
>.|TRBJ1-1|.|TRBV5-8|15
CASSPVRTMNTEAFF
TGTGCCAGCAGCCCGGTCCGGACAATGAACACTGAAGCTTTCTTT
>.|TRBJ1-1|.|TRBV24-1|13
CATSASASTEAFF
TGTGCCACCAGTGCCAGTGCGAGCACTGAAGCTTTCTTT
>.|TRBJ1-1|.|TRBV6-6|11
CASKGGTEAFF
TGTGCCAGCAAGGGAGGCACTGAAGCTTTCTTT
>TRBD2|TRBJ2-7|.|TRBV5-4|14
CASSLGAGAYEQYF
TGTGCCAGCAGCTTGGGGGCGGGAGCCTACGAGCAGTACTTC
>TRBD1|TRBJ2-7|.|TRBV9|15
CASSVGTGSSYEQYF
TGTGCCAGCAGCGTAGGGACAGGGAGCTCCTACGAGCAGTACTTC
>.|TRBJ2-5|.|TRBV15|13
CATSRGTQETQYF
TGTGCCACCAGCAGAGGGACTCAAGAGACCCAGTACTTC
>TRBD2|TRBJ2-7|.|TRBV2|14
CASSEAGDYYEQYF
TGTGCCAGCAGTGAAGCAGGGGACTACTACGAGCAGTACTTC
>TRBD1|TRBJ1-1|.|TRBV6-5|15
CASIGRQGANTEAFF
TGTGCCAGCATCGGCCGTCAGGGGGCGAACACTGAAGCTTTCTTT
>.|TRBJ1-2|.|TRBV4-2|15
CASSHPGRGDYGYTF
TGTGCCAGCAGCCATCCCGGACGGGGGGACTATGGCTACACCTTC
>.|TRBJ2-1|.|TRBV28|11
CASSRDREQFF
TGTGCCAGCAGTAGAGACCGGGAGCAGTTCTTC
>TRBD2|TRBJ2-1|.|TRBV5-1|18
CASSSGLAGLNSYNEQFF
TGCGCCAGCAGCTCCGGACTAGCGGGATTGAACTCCTACAATGAGCAGTTCTTC
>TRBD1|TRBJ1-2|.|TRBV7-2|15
CASSLAGQSNYGYTF
TGTGCCAGCAGCTTAGCGGGACAGAGTAACTATGGCTACACCTTC
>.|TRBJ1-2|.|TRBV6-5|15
CASSYSIKGANGYTF
TGTGCCAGCAGTTACTCGATTAAAGGGGCGAATGGCTACACCTTC
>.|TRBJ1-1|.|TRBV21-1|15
CASSKAEGLNTEAFF
TGTGCCAGCAGCAAAGCCGAGGGTCTGAACACTGAAGCTTTCTTT
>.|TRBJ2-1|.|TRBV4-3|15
CASSQSTRGYNEQFF
TGCGCCAGCAGCCAATCGACTAGGGGGTACAATGAGCAGTTCTTC
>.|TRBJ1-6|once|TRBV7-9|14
CASTLTVPGSPLHF
TGTGCCAGCACCCTGACGGTCCCAGGTTCACCCCTCCACTTT
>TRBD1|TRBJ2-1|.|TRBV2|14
CASSEGTGNNEQFF
TGTGCCAGCAGTGAAGGGACAGGGAACAATGAGCAGTTCTTC
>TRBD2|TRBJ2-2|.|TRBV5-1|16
CASSPLAGLSPGELFF
TGCGCCAGCAGCCCTCTAGCGGGGCTATCCCCCGGGGAGCTGTTTTTT
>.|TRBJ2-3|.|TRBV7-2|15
CASSQTPGLTDTQYF
TGTGCCAGCAGCCAGACTCCAGGGCTCACAGATACGCAGTATTTT
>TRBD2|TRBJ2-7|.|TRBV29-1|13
CSASSGPSYEQYF
TGCAGCGCCTCTAGCGGGCCATCCTACGAGCAGTACTTC
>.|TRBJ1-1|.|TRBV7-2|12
CASSLGGVEAFF
TGTGCCAGCAGCTTAGGCGGCGTCGAAGCTTTCTTT
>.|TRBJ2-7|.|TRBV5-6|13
CASSWRAGYEQYF
TGTGCCAGCAGCTGGCGGGCCGGCTACGAGCAGTACTTC
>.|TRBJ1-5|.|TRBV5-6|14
CASSLVSSAGTQHF
TGTGCCAGCAGCTTGGTCTCAAGTGCGGGGACCCAGCATTTT
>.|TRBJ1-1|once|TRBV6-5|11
CASSMGTEAFF
TGTGCCAGCAGTATGGGCACTGAAGCTTTCTTT
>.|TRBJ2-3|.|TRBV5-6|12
CASSFYNGAQYF
TGTGCCAGCAGCTTTTATAACGGGGCGCAGTATTTT
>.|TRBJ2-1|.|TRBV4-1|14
CASSQDLASDEQFF
TGCGCCAGCAGCCAAGATCTAGCGAGCGATGAGCAGTTCTTC
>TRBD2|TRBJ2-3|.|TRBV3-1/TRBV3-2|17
CASSKVAGDLTTDTQYF
TGTGCCAGCAGTAAGGTAGCGGGAGACTTAACCACAGATACGCAGTATTTT
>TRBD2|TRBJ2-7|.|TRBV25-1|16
CASGGVGATSSYEQYF
TGTGCCAGCGGGGGGGTAGGGGCCACAAGCTCCTACGAGCAGTACTTC
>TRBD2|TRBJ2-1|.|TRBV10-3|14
CAITGTSGSYEQFF
TGTGCCATCACAGGGACTAGCGGGAGTTATGAGCAGTTCTTC
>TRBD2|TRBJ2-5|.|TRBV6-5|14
CASITSGSTQTQYF
TGTGCCAGCATCACTAGCGGGAGCACCCAGACCCAGTACTTC
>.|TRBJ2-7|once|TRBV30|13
CAWHHYRSYEQYF
TGTGCCTGGCACCACTACAGGTCCTACGAGCAGTACTTC
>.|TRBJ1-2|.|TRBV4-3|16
CASSQEVSSTGFGYTF
TGCGCCAGCAGCCAAGAGGTCTCTTCAACAGGGTTTGGCTACACCTTC
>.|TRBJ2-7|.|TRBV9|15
CASSLRDGGAYEQYF
TGTGCCAGCAGCCTCCGGGACGGGGGTGCCTACGAGCAGTACTTC
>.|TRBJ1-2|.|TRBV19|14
CASSIRGGDYGYTF
TGTGCCAGTAGTATAAGGGGGGGTGACTATGGCTACACCTTC